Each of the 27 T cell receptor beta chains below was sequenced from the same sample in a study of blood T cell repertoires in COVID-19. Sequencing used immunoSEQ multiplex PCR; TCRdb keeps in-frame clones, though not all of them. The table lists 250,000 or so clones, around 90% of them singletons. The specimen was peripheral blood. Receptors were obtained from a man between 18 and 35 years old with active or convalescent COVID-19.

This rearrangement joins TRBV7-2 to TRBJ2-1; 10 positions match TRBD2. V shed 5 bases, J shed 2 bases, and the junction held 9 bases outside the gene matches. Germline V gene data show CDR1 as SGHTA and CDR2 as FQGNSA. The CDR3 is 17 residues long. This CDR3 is CASSLTPTSGTYNEQFF. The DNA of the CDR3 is TGTGCCAGCAGCCTCACCCCCACTAGCGGGACCTACAATGAGCAGTTCTTC.

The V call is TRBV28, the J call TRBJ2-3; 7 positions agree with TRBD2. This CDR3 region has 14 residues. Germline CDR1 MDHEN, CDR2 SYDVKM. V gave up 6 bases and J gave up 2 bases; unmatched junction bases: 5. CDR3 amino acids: CASSEGRDTDTQYF. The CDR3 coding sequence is TGTGCCAGCAGCGAGGGGAGGGACACAGATACGCAGTATTTT. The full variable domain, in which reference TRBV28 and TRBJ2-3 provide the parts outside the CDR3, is DVKVTQSSRYLVKRTGEKVFLECVQDMDHENMFWYRQDPGLGLRLIYFSYDVKMKEKGDIPEGYSVSREKKERFSLILESASTNQTSMYLCASSEGRDTDTQYFGPGTRLTVL.

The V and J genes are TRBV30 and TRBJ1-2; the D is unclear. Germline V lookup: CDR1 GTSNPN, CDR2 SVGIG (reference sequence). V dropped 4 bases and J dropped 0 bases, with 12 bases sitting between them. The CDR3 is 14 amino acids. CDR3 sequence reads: CAWKSTVSNYGYTF. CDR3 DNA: TGTGCCTGGAAATCCACAGTTTCTAACTATGGCTACACCTTC.

The CDR3 nucleotides are TGCAGCCACCTGGGCAGTAACTACGAGCAGTACTTC. Residues: CSHLGSNYEQYF. The rearrangement joins TRBV29-1 to TRBJ2-7; D gene ambiguous. Germline V gene data show CDR1 as SQVTM and CDR2 as ANQGSEA. The CDR3 runs to 12 residues. The V end lost 8 bases, the J end lost 3 bases, and 14 bases lay between the germline ends.

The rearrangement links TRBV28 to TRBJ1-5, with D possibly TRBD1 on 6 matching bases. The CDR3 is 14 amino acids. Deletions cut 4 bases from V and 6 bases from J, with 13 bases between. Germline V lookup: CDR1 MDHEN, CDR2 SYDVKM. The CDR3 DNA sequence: TGTGCCAGCAGTTCTTCAGGGGAAGGTCAGCCCCAGCATTTT. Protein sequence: CASSSSGEGQPQHF.

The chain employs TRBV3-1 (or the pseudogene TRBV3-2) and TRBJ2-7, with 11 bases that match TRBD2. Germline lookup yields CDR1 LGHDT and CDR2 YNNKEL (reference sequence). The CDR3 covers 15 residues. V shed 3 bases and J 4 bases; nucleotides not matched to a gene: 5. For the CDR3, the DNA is TGTGCCAGCAGCCATTTAGCGGGAGGGCCTTACGAGCAGTACTTC. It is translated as CASSHLAGGPYEQYF.

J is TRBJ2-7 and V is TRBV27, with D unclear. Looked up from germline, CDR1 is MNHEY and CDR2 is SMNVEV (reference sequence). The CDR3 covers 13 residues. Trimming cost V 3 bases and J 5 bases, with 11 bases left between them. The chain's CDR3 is CASSLSGENEQYF. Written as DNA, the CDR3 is TGTGCCAGCAGTTTGTCAGGCGAGAACGAGCAGTACTTC.

CDR3 nucleotides: TGTGCCAGCAGAGGAGGGTTGAGCACAGATACGCAGTATTTT. It codes for CASRGGLSTDTQYF. The chain employs TRBV14 and TRBJ2-3; the D gene is possibly TRBD2 (6 bases). Germline CDR1 reads SGHDN; CDR2 reads FVKESK. This CDR3 is built from 14 residues. Trimming took off 6 bases at V and 0 bases at J, with 10 bases between the two ends.

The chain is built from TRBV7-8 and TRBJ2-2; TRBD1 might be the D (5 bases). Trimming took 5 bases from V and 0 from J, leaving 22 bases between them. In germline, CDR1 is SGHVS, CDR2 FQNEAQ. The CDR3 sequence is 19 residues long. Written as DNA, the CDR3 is TGTGCCAGCAGCCAACGAATGTCGGACACGCCGGCGAACACCGGGGAGCTGTTTTTT. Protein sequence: CASSQRMSDTPANTGELFF.

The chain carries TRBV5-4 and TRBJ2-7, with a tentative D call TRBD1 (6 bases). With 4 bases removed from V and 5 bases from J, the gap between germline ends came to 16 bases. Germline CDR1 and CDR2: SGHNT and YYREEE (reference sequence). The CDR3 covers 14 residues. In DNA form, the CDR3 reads TGTGCCAGCAGCGCCCAGGTCCCAGGGGACGAGCAGTACTTC. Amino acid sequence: CASSAQVPGDEQYF.

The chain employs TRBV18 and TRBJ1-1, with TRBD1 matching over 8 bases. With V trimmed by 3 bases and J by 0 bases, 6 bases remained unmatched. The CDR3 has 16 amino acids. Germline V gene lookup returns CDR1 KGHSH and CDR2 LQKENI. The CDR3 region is CASSPRQGIMNTEAFF. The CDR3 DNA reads TGTGCCAGCTCACCTAGACAGGGGATAATGAACACTGAAGCTTTCTTT.

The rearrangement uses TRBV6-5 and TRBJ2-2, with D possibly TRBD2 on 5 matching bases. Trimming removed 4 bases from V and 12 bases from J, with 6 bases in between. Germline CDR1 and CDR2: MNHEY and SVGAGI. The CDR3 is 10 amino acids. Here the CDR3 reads CASSWEKLFF. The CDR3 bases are TGTGCCAGCAGTTGGGAGAAGCTGTTTTTT.

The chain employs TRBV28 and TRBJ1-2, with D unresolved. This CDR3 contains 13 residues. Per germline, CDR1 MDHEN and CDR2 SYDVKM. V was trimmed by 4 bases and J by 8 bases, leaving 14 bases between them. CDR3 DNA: TGTGCCAGCAGTTCACACCTACCGGGGGGCTACACCTTC. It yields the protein CASSSHLPGGYTF.

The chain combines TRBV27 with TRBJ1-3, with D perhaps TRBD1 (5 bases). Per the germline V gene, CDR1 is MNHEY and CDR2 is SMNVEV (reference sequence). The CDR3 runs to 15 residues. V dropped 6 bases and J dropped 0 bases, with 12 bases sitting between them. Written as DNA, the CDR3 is TGTGCCAGCAGAGCAGGGTCCCTCTCTGGAAACACCATATATTTT. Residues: CASRAGSLSGNTIYF.

CDR3 DNA: TGTGCCACTTCGCTCTGGTCCGGGACAGGGGCCGGTGGAGGGGGCTACACCTTC. Its protein product is CATSLWSGTGAGGGGYTF. This rearrangement joins TRBV28 to TRBJ1-2, with 10 positions matching TRBD1. V gave up 10 bases and J gave up 8 bases; unmatched junction bases: 25. CDR1 and CDR2 (germline): MDHEN, SYDVKM. This CDR3 spans 18 amino acids.

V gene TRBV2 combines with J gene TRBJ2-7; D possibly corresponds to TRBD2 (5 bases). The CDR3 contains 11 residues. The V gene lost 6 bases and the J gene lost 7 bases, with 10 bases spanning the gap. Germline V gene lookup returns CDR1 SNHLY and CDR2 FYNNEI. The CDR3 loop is CASSRGSEQYF. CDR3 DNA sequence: TGTGCCAGCAGCCGGGGTTCGGAGCAGTACTTC.

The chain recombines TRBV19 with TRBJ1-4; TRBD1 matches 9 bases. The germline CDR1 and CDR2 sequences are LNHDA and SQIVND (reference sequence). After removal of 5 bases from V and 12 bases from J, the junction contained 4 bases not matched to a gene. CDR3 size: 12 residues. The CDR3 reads CASSGRDRELFF. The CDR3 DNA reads TGTGCCAGTAGTGGACGGGACAGGGAACTGTTTTTT.

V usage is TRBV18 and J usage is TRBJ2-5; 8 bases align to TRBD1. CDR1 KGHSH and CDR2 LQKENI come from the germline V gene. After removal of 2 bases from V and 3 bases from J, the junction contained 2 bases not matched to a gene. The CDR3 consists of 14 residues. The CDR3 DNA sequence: TGTGCCAGCTCACCATGGGGACAGGAAGAGACCCAGTACTTC. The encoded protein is CASSPWGQEETQYF.

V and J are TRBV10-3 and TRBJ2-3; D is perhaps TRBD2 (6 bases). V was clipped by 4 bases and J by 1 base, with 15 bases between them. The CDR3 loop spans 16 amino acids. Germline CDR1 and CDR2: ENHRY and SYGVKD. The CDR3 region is CAISVLGGSRTDTQYF. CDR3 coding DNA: TGTGCCATCAGTGTTCTGGGAGGCAGTCGCACAGATACGCAGTATTTT.

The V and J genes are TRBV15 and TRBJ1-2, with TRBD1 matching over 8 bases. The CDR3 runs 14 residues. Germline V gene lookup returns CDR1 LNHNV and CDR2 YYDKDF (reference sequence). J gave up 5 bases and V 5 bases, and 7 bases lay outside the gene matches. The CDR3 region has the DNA TGTGCCACCAGCGCAAGCGGGACAGGTTATGGCTACACCTTC. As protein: CATSASGTGYGYTF.

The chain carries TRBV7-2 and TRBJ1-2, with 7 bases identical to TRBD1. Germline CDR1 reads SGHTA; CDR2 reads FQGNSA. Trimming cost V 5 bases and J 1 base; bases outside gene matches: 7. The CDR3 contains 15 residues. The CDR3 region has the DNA TGTGCCAGCAGCGTACAGGGGTCGGGTAACTATGGCTACACCTTC. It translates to CASSVQGSGNYGYTF.

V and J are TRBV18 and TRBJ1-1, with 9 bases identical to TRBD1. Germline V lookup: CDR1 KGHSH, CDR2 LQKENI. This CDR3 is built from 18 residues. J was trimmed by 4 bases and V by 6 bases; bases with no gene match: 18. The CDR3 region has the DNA TGTGCCAGCTCTCCTCCGGGACAGGGTGCCGTCGTGAGCACTGAAGCTTTCTTT. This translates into CASSPPGQGAVVSTEAFF.

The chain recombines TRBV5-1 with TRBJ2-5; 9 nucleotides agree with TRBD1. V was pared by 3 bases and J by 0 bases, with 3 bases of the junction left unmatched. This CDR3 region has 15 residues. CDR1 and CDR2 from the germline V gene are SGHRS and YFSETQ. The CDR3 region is CASSYWTGDQETQYF. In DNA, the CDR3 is TGCGCCAGCAGCTACTGGACAGGGGACCAAGAGACCCAGTACTTC.

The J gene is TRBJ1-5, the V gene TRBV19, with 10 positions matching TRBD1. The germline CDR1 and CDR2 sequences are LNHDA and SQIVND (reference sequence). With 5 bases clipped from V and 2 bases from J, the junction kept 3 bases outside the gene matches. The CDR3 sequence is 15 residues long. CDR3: CASSLDRGGNQPQHF. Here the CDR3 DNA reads TGTGCCAGTAGTTTGGACAGGGGGGGCAATCAGCCCCAGCATTTT.

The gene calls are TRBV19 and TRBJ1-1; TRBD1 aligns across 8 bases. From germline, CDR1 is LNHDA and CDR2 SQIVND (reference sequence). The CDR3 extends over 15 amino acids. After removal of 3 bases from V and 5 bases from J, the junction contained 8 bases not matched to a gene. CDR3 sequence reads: CASSILTGVGTEAFF. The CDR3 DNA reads TGTGCCAGTAGTATCCTGACAGGGGTTGGAACTGAAGCTTTCTTT.

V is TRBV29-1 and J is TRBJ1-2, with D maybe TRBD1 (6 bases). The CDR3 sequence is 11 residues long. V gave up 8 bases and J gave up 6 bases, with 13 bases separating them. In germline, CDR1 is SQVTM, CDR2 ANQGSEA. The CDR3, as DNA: TGCAGCCTCGACAGGATGGATGGCTACACCTTC. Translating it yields CSLDRMDGYTF. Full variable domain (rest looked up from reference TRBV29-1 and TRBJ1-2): SAVISQKPSRDICQRGTSLTIQCQVDSQVTMMFWYRQQPGQSLTLIATANQGSEATYESGFVIDKFPISRPNLTFSTLTVSNMSPEDSSIYLCSLDRMDGYTFGSGTRLTVV.

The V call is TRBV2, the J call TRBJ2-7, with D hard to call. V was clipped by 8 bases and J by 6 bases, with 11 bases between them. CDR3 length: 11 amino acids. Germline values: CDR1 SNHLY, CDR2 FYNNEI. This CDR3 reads CASLGLSEQYF. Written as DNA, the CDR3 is TGTGCCAGCCTTGGGCTATCCGAGCAGTACTTC.